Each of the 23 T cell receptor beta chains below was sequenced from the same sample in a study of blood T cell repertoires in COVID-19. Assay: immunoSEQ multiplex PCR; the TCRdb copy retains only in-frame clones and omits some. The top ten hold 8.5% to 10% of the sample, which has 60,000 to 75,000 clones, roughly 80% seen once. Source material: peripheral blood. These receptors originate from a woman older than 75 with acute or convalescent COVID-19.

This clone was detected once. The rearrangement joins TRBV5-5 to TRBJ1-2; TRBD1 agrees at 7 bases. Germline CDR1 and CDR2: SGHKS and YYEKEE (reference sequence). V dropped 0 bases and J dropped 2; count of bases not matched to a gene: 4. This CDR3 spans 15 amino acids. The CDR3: CASSLGLTGNYGYTF. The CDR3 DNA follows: TGTGCCAGCAGCTTGGGTTTGACAGGGAACTATGGCTACACCTTC.

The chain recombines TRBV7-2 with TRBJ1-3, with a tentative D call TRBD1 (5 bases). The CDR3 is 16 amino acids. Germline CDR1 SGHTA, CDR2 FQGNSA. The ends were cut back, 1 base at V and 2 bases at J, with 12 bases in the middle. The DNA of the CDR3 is TGTGCCAGCAGCTTAGTGGGGCTCCGAACTGGAAACACCATATATTTT. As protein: CASSLVGLRTGNTIYF.

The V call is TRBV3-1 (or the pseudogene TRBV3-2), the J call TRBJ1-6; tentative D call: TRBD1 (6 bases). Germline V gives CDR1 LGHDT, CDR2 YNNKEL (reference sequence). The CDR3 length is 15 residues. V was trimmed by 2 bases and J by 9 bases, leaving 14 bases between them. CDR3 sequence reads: CASSQQGFSSSPLHF. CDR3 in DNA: TGTGCCAGCAGCCAACAGGGGTTTTCGAGTTCACCCCTCCACTTT.

CDR3 sequence (DNA): TGTGCCAGCTCACTTACCGGGACAGGGTCCTTCCAAGAGACCCAGTACTTC. Its protein is CASSLTGTGSFQETQYF. The rearrangement links TRBV18 to TRBJ2-5, with 9 bases that match TRBD1. The V segment lost 4 bases and the J segment 1 base; nucleotides outside the gene matches: 10. This CDR3 is built from 17 residues. Germline V gene data show CDR1 as KGHSH and CDR2 as LQKENI.

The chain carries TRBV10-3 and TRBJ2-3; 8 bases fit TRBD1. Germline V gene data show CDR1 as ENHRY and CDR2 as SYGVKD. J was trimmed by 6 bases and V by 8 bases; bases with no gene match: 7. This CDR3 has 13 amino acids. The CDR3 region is CAIGQGSSDTQYF. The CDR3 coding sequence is TGTGCCATCGGACAGGGAAGTTCTGATACGCAGTATTTT.

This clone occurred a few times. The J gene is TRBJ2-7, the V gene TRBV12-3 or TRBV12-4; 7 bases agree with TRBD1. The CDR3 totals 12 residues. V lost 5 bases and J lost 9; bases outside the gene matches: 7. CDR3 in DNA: TGTGCCAGCAGTCTGAGACAGGGCGGGCAGTACTTC. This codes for CASSLRQGGQYF.

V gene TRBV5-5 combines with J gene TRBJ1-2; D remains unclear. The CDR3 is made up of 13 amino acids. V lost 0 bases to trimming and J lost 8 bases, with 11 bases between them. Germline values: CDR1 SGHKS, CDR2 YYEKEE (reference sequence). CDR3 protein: CASSLGGLSGYTF. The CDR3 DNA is TGTGCCAGCAGCTTGGGAGGGTTGTCGGGCTACACCTTC.

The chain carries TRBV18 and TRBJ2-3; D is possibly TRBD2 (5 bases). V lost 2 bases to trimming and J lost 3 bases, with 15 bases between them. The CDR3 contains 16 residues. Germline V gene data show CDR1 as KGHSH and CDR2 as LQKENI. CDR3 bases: TGTGCCAGCTCACCATTCGGGGTTGAGTTGACAGATACGCAGTATTTT. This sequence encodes CASSPFGVELTDTQYF.

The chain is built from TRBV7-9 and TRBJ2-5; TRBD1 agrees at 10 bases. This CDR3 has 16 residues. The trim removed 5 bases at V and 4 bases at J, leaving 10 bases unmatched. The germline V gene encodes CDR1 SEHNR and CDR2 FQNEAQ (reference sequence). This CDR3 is CASSARDRGGRETQYF. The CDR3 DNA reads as TGTGCCAGCAGCGCCAGGGACAGGGGTGGGAGAGAGACCCAGTACTTC.

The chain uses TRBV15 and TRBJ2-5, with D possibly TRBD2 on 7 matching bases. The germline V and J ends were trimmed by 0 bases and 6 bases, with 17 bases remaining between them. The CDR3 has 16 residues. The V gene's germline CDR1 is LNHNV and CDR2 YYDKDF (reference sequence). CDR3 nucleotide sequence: TGTGCCACCAGCAGAGATCTGTCGGGGGGCAAGAAGACCCAGTACTTC. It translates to CATSRDLSGGKKTQYF. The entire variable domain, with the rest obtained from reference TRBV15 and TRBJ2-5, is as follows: DAMVIQNPRYQVTQFGKPVTLSCSQTLNHNVMYWYQQKSSQAPKLLFHYYDKDFNNEADTPDNFQSRRPNTSFCFLDIRSPGLGDTAMYLCATSRDLSGGKKTQYFGPGTRLLVL.

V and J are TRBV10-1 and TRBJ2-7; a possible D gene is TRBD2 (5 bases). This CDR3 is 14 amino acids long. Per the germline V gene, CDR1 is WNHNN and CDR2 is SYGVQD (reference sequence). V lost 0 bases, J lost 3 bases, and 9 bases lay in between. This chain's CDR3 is CASSESRGNYEQYF. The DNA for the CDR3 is TGCGCCAGCAGTGAGTCGAGAGGGAACTACGAGCAGTACTTC.

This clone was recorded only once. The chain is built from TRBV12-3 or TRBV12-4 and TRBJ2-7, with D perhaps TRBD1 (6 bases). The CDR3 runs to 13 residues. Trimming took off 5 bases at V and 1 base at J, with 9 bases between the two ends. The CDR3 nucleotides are TGTGCCAGCAGTCGGACAGCTTCCTACGAGCAGTACTTC. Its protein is CASSRTASYEQYF.

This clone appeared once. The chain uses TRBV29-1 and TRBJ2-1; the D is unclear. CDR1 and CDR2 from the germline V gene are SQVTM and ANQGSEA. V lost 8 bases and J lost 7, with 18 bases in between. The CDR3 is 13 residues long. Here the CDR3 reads CSPTVAGENEQFF. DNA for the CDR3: TGCAGCCCCACGGTGGCAGGTGAGAATGAGCAGTTCTTC.

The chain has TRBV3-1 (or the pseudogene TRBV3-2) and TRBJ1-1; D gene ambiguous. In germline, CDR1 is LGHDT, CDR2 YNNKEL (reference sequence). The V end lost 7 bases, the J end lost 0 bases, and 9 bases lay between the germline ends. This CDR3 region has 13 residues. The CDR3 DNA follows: TGTGCCAGCACTCCACAGCTGAACACTGAAGCTTTCTTT. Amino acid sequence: CASTPQLNTEAFF.

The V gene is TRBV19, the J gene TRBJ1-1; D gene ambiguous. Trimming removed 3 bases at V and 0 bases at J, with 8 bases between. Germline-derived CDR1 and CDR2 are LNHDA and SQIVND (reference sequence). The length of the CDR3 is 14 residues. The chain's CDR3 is CASSIGKLNTEAFF. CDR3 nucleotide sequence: TGTGCCAGTAGTATCGGGAAACTGAACACTGAAGCTTTCTTT.

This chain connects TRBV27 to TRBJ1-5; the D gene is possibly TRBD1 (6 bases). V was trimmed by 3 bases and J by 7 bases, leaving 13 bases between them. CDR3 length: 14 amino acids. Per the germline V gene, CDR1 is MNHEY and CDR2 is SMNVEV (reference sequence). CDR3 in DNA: TGTGCCAGCAGTTTTGGGGGGGGCGGACAGCCCCAGCATTTT. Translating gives CASSFGGGGQPQHF.

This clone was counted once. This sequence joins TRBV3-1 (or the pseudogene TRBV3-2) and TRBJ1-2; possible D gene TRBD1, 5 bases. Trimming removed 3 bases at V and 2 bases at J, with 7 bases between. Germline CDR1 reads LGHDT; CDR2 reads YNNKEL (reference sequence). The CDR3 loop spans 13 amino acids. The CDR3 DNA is TGTGCCAGCAGCCATAACAGGAACTATGGCTACACCTTC. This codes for CASSHNRNYGYTF.

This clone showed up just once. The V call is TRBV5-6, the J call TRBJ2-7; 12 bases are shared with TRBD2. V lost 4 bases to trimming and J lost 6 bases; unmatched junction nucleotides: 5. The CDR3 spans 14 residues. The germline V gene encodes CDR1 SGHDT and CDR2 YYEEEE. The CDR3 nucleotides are TGTGCCAGCAGCCTACTAGCGGGGGGCCGCGAGCAGTACTTC. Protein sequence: CASSLLAGGREQYF.

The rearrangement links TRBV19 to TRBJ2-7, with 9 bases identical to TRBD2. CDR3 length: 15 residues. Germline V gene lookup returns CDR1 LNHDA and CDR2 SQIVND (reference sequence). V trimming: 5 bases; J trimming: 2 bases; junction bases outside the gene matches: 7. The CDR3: CASSYGRGGTYEQYF. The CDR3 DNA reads TGTGCCAGTAGTTACGGGCGGGGGGGCACCTACGAGCAGTACTTC.

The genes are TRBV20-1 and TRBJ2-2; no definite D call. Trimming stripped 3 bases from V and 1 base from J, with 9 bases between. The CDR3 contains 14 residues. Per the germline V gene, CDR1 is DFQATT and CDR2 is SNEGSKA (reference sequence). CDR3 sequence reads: CSASVTRNTGELFF. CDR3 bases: TGCAGTGCTAGTGTAACGAGGAACACCGGGGAGCTGTTTTTT.

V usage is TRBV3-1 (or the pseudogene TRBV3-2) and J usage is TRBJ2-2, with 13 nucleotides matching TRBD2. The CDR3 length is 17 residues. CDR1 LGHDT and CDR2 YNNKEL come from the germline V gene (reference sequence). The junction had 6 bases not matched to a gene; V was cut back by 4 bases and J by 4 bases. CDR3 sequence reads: CASSPTSGGAGTGELFF. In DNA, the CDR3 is TGTGCCAGCAGCCCAACTAGCGGGGGGGCGGGCACCGGGGAGCTGTTTTTT.

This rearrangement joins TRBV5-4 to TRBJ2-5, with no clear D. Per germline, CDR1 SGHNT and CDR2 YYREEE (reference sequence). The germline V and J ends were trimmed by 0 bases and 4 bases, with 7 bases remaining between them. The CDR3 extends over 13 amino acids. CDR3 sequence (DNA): TGTGCCAGCAGCTTGGATCTCTCAGAGACCCAGTACTTC. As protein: CASSLDLSETQYF.

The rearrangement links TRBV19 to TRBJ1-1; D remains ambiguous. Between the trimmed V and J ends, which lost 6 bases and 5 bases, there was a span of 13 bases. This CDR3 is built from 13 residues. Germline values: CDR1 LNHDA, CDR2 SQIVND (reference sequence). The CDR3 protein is CASREYGRTEAFF. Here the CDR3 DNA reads TGTGCCAGTAGGGAGTATGGGAGGACTGAAGCTTTCTTT.